One and the same sample provided the 30 T cell receptor beta chains below, sequenced in a study of blood T cell repertoires in COVID-19. This table comes from immunoSEQ multiplex PCR, and its TCRdb copy is limited to in-frame clones, with some not included. The sample has almost 250,000 clones, approximately 85% seen once. Sequencing used PBMCs or T cells enriched from blood (not recorded which). These receptor sequences come from a woman aged 45-60 years with acute COVID-19.

The chain has TRBV7-8 and TRBJ1-2, with 7 bases matching TRBD1. The CDR3 runs to 14 residues. Losses at the gene ends were 5 bases for V and 1 base for J; bases not matched to a gene: 4. Germline V gene sequence: CDR1 SGHVS, CDR2 FQNEAQ. CDR3 sequence reads: CASSPGGVNYGYTF. Written as DNA, the CDR3 is TGTGCCAGCAGCCCAGGGGGAGTTAACTATGGCTACACCTTC.

This clone has just one count. J is TRBJ1-4 and V is TRBV10-3, with unresolved D. The CDR3 has 15 residues. Germline V CDR1 and CDR2: ENHRY, SYGVKD. V was clipped by 0 bases and J by 8 bases, with 13 bases between them. The CDR3 DNA is TGTGCCATCAGTGAGTCGTCGGAGGTTGGGGAAAAACTGTTTTTT. It is translated as CAISESSEVGEKLFF.

The rearrangement links TRBV27 to TRBJ1-2; D is possibly TRBD1 (5 bases). The CDR3 covers 14 residues. Germline CDR1 and CDR2: MNHEY and SMNVEV (reference sequence). V shed 4 bases and J shed 7 bases, with 16 bases lying between them. CDR3 region: CASSSLQGKGGYTF. CDR3 DNA sequence: TGTGCCAGCAGTTCGCTCCAGGGTAAAGGTGGCTACACCTTC.

This clone was counted between two and nine times. The rearrangement links TRBV6-5 to TRBJ2-7; perhaps TRBD1 as D (5 bases). V gave up 6 bases and J gave up 3 bases, with 15 bases separating them. The CDR3 consists of 14 residues. The germline V gene encodes CDR1 MNHEY and CDR2 SVGAGI. CDR3 region: CASRSDLGRYEQYF. The CDR3 DNA follows: TGTGCCAGCAGATCCGACTTGGGGCGCTACGAGCAGTACTTC.

The rearrangement uses TRBV4-3 and TRBJ2-1; 8 nucleotides agree with TRBD1. The germline V gene encodes CDR1 LGHNA and CDR2 YSLEER. The trim removed 4 bases at V and 1 base at J, leaving 6 bases unmatched. The CDR3 extends over 16 amino acids. For the CDR3, the DNA is TGCGCCAGCAGCCGCGCTGGACAGGGATCCTACAATGAGCAGTTCTTC. This codes for CASSRAGQGSYNEQFF.

The rearrangement joins TRBV11-3 to TRBJ2-7; D might be TRBD2 (6 bases). Trimming took off 1 base at V and 7 bases at J, with 8 bases between the two ends. CDR3 size: 12 residues. Germline-derived CDR1 and CDR2 are SGHNT and YENEEA. The CDR3 bases are TGTGCCAGCAGCTTAGGGGCGGGGGAGCAGTACTTC. Its translation: CASSLGAGEQYF.

The chain joins TRBV19 to TRBJ1-6; perhaps TRBD1 as D (5 bases). The V and J ends lost 3 bases and 10 bases respectively, with 10 bases between them. The CDR3 has 13 residues. The germline V gene has CDR1 LNHDA and CDR2 SQIVND (reference sequence). In nucleotides, the CDR3 is TGTGCCAGTAGTATCGGGGGTGCCTCACCCCTCCACTTT. Translating it yields CASSIGGASPLHF. Combining the CDR3 with reference TRBV19 and TRBJ1-6 gives the whole variable domain DGGITQSPKYLFRKEGQNVTLSCEQNLNHDAMYWYRQDPGQGLRLIYYSQIVNDFQKGDIAEGYSVSREKKESFPLTVTSAQKNPTAFYLCASSIGGASPLHFGNGTRLTVT.

This sequence joins TRBV27 and TRBJ1-2, with D possibly matching TRBD1 (5 bases). This CDR3 spans 14 amino acids. V gave up 6 bases and J gave up 4 bases, with 15 bases separating them. The germline CDR1 and CDR2 sequences are MNHEY and SMNVEV (reference sequence). In nucleotides, the CDR3 is TGTGCCAGCAGCGATTTTCAGGGTAGCTATGGCTACACCTTC. This translates into CASSDFQGSYGYTF.

The chain joins TRBV9 to TRBJ2-3; 7 bases align to TRBD1. This CDR3 spans 13 amino acids. Trimming took 3 bases from V and 4 from J; bases not matched to a gene: 2. Germline V gene sequence: CDR1 SGDLS, CDR2 YYNGEE. The CDR3, as DNA: TGTGCCAGCAGCGGAGGGGGCCCAGATACGCAGTATTTT. It translates to CASSGGGPDTQYF.

V and J are TRBV7-2 and TRBJ1-5; 7 bases agree with TRBD1. V was pared by 4 bases and J by 2 bases, with 2 bases of the junction left unmatched. The germline V gene encodes CDR1 SGHTA and CDR2 FQGNSA. The CDR3 has 14 amino acids. The CDR3 spells CASSYGQGNQPQHF. DNA for the CDR3: TGTGCCAGCAGCTACGGACAGGGCAATCAGCCCCAGCATTTT.

The chain recombines TRBV12-5 with TRBJ1-2, with D perhaps TRBD1 (5 bases). V was pared by 1 base and J by 4 bases, with 13 bases between. Germline values: CDR1 LGHNT, CDR2 FRNRAP. The CDR3 contains 15 residues. The CDR3 nucleotides read TGTGCTAGTGGTTTGGAGAATGGGGGGTCCTATGGCTACACCTTC. Protein sequence: CASGLENGGSYGYTF.

The chain is built from TRBV6-2 or TRBV6-3 and TRBJ1-1; no firm D call. This CDR3 has 14 residues. V lost 2 bases to trimming and J lost 5 bases, with 12 bases between them. Germline CDR1 is MNHEY and CDR2 is SVGEGT. CDR3 nucleotide sequence: TGTGCCAGCAGTTACCAGGAGGGTAAGACTGAAGCTTTCTTT. Protein: CASSYQEGKTEAFF.

With respect to this clone: This sample also contains other DNA sequences that code for the same CDR3. This rearrangement joins TRBV7-9 to TRBJ1-1; D is undetermined. The CDR3 totals 13 residues. Germline lookup yields CDR1 SEHNR and CDR2 FQNEAQ (reference sequence). The V end was cut by 1 base, the J end by 5 bases, with 8 bases between. CDR3 sequence: CASSLEGGTEAFF. CDR3 coding DNA: TGTGCCAGCAGCTTAGAGGGAGGAACTGAAGCTTTCTTT.

The rearrangement joins TRBV6-2 or TRBV6-3 to TRBJ1-1, with TRBD1 identical over 8 bases. Unmatched junction bases numbered 7, after V lost 6 bases and J lost 10 bases. In germline, CDR1 is MNHEY, CDR2 SVGEGT. This CDR3 contains 12 residues. The CDR3 DNA is TGTGCCAGCAGCGGGCCCACAGGGGGAGCTTTCTTT. It specifies CASSGPTGGAFF.

The V gene is TRBV6-5, the J gene TRBJ1-3; D possibly corresponds to TRBD1 (6 bases). Between the trimmed V and J ends, which lost 2 bases and 3 bases, there was a span of 14 bases. Germline values: CDR1 MNHEY, CDR2 SVGAGI. The CDR3 has 16 residues. The CDR3 nucleotides read TGTGCCAGCAGTTACAACAGGGCTTCAAGTGGAAACACCATATATTTT. This codes for CASSYNRASSGNTIYF.

The V call is TRBV3-1 (or the pseudogene TRBV3-2), the J call TRBJ2-2; possible D gene TRBD2, 5 bases. CDR1 and CDR2 from the germline V gene are LGHDT and YNNKEL (reference sequence). This CDR3 has 14 residues. The germline V and J ends were trimmed by 1 base and 6 bases, with 9 bases remaining between them. DNA of the CDR3: TGTGCCAGCAGCCAAGGAGTGCGGGCCGGGGAGCTGTTTTTT. This translates into CASSQGVRAGELFF.

The gene calls are TRBV9 and TRBJ1-1, with 9 bases matching TRBD1. Germline V gives CDR1 SGDLS, CDR2 YYNGEE. Trimming removed 3 bases from V and 4 bases from J; junction bases left unmatched: 13. The CDR3 extends over 17 amino acids. CDR3 coding DNA: TGTGCCAGCAGCGCAGGACCCACACAGGGGGCGGGCACTGAAGCTTTCTTT. This gives the protein CASSAGPTQGAGTEAFF.

This clone occurred a few times. The chain recombines TRBV7-2 with TRBJ1-6; tentatively, D is TRBD1 (5 bases). V was trimmed by 5 bases and J by 9 bases, leaving 20 bases between them. In germline, CDR1 is SGHTA, CDR2 FQGNSA. The CDR3 length is 16 residues. Here the CDR3 DNA reads TGTGCCAGCAGCCCACTGACGACAGCCAGGGCTTCACCCCTCCACTTT. Protein: CASSPLTTARASPLHF.

V gene TRBV19 combines with J gene TRBJ1-1; D remains unclear. The CDR3 length is 13 residues. Trimming took 4 bases from V and 1 from J, leaving 7 bases between them. CDR1 is LNHDA and CDR2 is SQIVND in the germline V gene (reference sequence). The CDR3 DNA follows: TGTGCCAGTAGTAAAACAGAGAACACTGAAGCTTTCTTT. This translates into CASSKTENTEAFF.

The chain is built from TRBV29-1 and TRBJ1-1; D is unresolved. This CDR3 region has 12 residues. Germline V CDR1 and CDR2: SQVTM, ANQGSEA. V lost 4 bases and J 9 bases, leaving 15 bases between the germline ends. Here the CDR3 DNA reads TGCAGCGTTGTAAATTGGCAATCAAAAGCTTTCTTT. Its protein is CSVVNWQSKAFF. The whole variable domain, remainder taken from reference TRBV29-1 and TRBJ1-1, is SAVISQKPSRDICQRGTSLTIQCQVDSQVTMMFWYRQQPGQSLTLIATANQGSEATYESGFVIDKFPISRPNLTFSTLTVSNMSPEDSSIYLCSVVNWQSKAFFGQGTRLTVV.

This chain connects TRBV29-1 to TRBJ2-6; 8 bases align to TRBD1. V gave up 4 bases and J gave up 2 bases; unmatched junction bases: 16. Germline CDR1 is SQVTM and CDR2 is ANQGSEA. This CDR3 comprises 19 residues. CDR3 nucleotides: TGCAGCGTTGTACTCAGGACCAGGGGGCGATACGCTGGGGCCAACGTCCTGACTTTC. The encoded protein is CSVVLRTRGRYAGANVLTF.

The J gene is TRBJ2-7, the V gene TRBV7-9, with D possibly TRBD2 on 6 matching bases. V was clipped by 7 bases and J by 4 bases, with 11 bases between them. CDR1 SEHNR and CDR2 FQNEAQ come from the germline V gene (reference sequence). This CDR3 comprises 12 residues. The CDR3 is CASTRGIYEQYF. CDR3 sequence (DNA): TGTGCCAGCACCCGGGGGATTTACGAGCAGTACTTC.

The chain recombines TRBV5-1 with TRBJ1-3, with 7 bases fitting TRBD1. With 0 bases clipped from V and 4 bases from J, the junction kept 7 bases outside the gene matches. This CDR3 spans 16 amino acids. Germline V gene data show CDR1 as SGHRS and CDR2 as YFSETQ. CDR3 DNA: TGCGCCAGCAGCTTGGGGGACAGTATTATCGGAAACACCATATATTTT. Translating gives CASSLGDSIIGNTIYF.

The genes are TRBV6-6 and TRBJ2-6; 9 bases map to TRBD1. The CDR3 spans 16 residues. The V and J ends lost 6 bases and 4 bases, in that order; junction bases with no gene match: 7. From germline, CDR1 is MNHNY and CDR2 SVGAGI (reference sequence). The CDR3: CASSENRGLGANVLTF. The CDR3 bases are TGTGCCAGCAGCGAAAACAGGGGGCTAGGGGCCAACGTCCTGACTTTC.

DNA for the CDR3: TGCGCCAGTGCTAGGGACAGCACTCAGGGAGATACGCAGTATTTT. It specifies CASARDSTQGDTQYF. V and J are TRBV5-1 and TRBJ2-3; 7 positions match TRBD1. Germline V CDR1 and CDR2: SGHRS, YFSETQ. This CDR3 spans 15 amino acids. The trim removed 8 bases at V and 5 bases at J, leaving 14 bases unmatched.

This sequence joins TRBV7-2 and TRBJ1-4, with TRBD1 matching over 10 bases. CDR1 and CDR2 (germline): SGHTA, FQGNSA. The ends lost 4 bases at V and 4 bases at J; junction bases unmatched: 3. The CDR3 contains 15 residues. In DNA form, the CDR3 reads TGTGCCAGCAGCTGGACAGGGGGATTTAATGAAAAACTGTTTTTT. Amino acid sequence: CASSWTGGFNEKLFF.

The rearrangement joins TRBV19 to TRBJ2-7, with 9 bases that match TRBD1. Germline lookup yields CDR1 LNHDA and CDR2 SQIVND (reference sequence). V dropped 2 bases and J dropped 6; count of bases not matched to a gene: 5. This CDR3 region has 14 residues. The CDR3 protein is CASSIRGQGGEQYF. CDR3 bases: TGTGCCAGTAGTATAAGGGGACAGGGTGGCGAGCAGTACTTC.

The chain joins TRBV25-1 to TRBJ1-1; D is possibly TRBD1 (6 bases). The V end was cut by 4 bases, the J end by 7 bases, with 16 bases between. Germline CDR1 MGHDK, CDR2 SYGVNS. The CDR3 loop spans 14 amino acids. The CDR3 spells CASSAQGFGGEAFF. The CDR3 DNA follows: TGTGCCAGCAGTGCTCAGGGGTTCGGCGGTGAAGCTTTCTTT. Drawing the rest from reference TRBV25-1 and TRBJ1-1, the complete variable domain is EADIYQTPRYLVIGTGKKITLECSQTMGHDKMYWYQQDPGMELHLIHYSYGVNSTEKGDLSSESTVSRIRTEHFPLTLESARPSHTSQYLCASSAQGFGGEAFFGQGTRLTVV.

The chain couples TRBV11-1 to TRBJ2-3; the match to TRBD2 covers 9 bases. Germline CDR1 and CDR2: SGHAT and FQDESV (reference sequence). V lost 5 bases to trimming and J lost 2 bases; unmatched junction nucleotides: 8. The CDR3 consists of 16 residues. The CDR3 coding sequence is TGTGCCAGCAGCCCGACGGCGGGGGGGCTCACAGATACGCAGTATTTT. Its protein is CASSPTAGGLTDTQYF. The full variable domain, in which reference TRBV11-1 and TRBJ2-3 provide the parts outside the CDR3, is EAEVAQSPRYKITEKSQAVAFWCDPISGHATLYWYRQILGQGPELLVQFQDESVVDDSQLPKDRFSAERLKGVDSTLKIQPAELGDSAMYLCASSPTAGGLTDTQYFGPGTRLTVL.

The chain has TRBV7-9 and TRBJ1-1; tentatively, D is TRBD1 (6 bases). Germline V gene sequence: CDR1 SEHNR, CDR2 FQNEAQ (reference sequence). The V and J ends lost 1 base and 1 base respectively, with 7 bases between them. The CDR3 has 14 amino acids. This CDR3 reads CASSLGGGNTEAFF. Here the CDR3 DNA reads TGTGCCAGCAGCTTAGGAGGGGGGAACACTGAAGCTTTCTTT. The full variable domain, completed using reference TRBV7-9 and TRBJ1-1, is DTGVSQNPRHKITKRGQNVTFRCDPISEHNRLYWYRQTLGQGPEFLTYFQNEAQLEKSRLLSDRFSAERPKGSFSTLEIQRTEQGDSAMYLCASSLGGGNTEAFFGQGTRLTVV.